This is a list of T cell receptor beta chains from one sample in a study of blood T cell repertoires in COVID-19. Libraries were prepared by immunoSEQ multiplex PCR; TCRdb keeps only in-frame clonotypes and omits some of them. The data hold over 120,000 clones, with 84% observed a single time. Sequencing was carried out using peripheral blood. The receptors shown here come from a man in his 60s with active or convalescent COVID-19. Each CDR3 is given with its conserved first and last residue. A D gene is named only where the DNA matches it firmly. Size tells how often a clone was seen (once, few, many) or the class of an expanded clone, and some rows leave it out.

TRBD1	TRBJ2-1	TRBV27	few	TGTGCCAGCAGGATAACGACAGGGGGAATTTCTGAGCAGTTCTTC	CASRITTGGISEQFF
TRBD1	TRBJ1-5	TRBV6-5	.	TGTGCCAGCCAGGAAAGGGACAGGGTCAATCAGCCCCAGCATTTT	CASQERDRVNQPQHF
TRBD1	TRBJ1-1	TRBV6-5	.	TGTGCCAGCAGTCGCCGACAGGGACGGAACACTGAAGCTTTCTTT	CASSRRQGRNTEAFF
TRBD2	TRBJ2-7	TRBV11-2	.	TGTGCCAGCAGCTCTTCACCGGGACTAGCGGGGGCCTCGGAGTACTTC	CASSSSPGLAGASEYF
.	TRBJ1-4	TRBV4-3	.	TGCGCCAGCAGCCAAGATATGGGGCCCAAGGGTGAAAAACTGTTTTTT	CASSQDMGPKGEKLFF
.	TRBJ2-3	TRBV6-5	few	TGTGCCAGCAGTTTGGGGCTAGCGCAAGATACGCAGTATTTT	CASSLGLAQDTQYF
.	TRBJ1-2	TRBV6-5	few	TGTGCCAGCAGTTACTCGGAAGGGGGAGGCTACACCTTC	CASSYSEGGGYTF
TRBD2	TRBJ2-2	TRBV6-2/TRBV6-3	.	TGTGCCAGCAGTTATTTCCGAATAGCGGGGGTGAACACCGGGGAGCTGTTTTTT	CASSYFRIAGVNTGELFF
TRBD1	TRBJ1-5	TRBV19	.	TGTGCCAGTAGTACGGTCCCACAGGGGGCTGGCAATCAGCCCCAGCATTTT	CASSTVPQGAGNQPQHF
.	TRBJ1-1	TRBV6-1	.	TGTGCCAGCAGTGAAATAGCCCAGGGAGGCACTGAAGCTTTCTTT	CASSEIAQGGTEAFF
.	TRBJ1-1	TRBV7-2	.	TGTGCCAGCAGCACCGGGTTCATGAACACTGAAGCTTTCTTT	CASSTGFMNTEAFF
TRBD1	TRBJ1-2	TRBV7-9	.	TGTGCCAGCAGCAAGGGACAGGGTGGCTACACCTTC	CASSKGQGGYTF
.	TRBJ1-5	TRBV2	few	TGTGCCAGCAGCGAGAGACAGGCCAGCAATCAGCCCCAGCATTTT	CASSERQASNQPQHF
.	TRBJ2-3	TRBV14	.	TGTGCCAGCAGCCAAGATGATCCGGGTTCCTCACATTATACGCAGTATTTT	CASSQDDPGSSHYTQYF
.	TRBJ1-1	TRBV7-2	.	TGTGCCAGCAGCCAACCTCGGGACAACATGGACACTGAAGCTTTCTTT	CASSQPRDNMDTEAFF
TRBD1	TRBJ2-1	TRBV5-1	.	TGCGCCAGCAGCTTGGGGGTTGGACAGGGTGGGATGGAGCAGTTCTTC	CASSLGVGQGGMEQFF
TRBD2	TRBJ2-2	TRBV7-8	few	TGTGCCAGCAGCTTAGCGCTGGGGGCTAGCGGGCGACTCACCGGGGAGCTGTTTTTT	CASSLALGASGRLTGELFF